The clone carrying this T cell receptor beta chain was observed at least ten times. This sample was included in a study of T cells in Graves' hyperthyroidism and ophthalmopathy. The source material, RNA transcripts, was used to amplify TCR beta CDR3 regions. The HTBI primer set drove a first-round RT-PCR of the TCR CDR3. TCRdb re-called the multiplex PCR reads through MiXCR, storing one row per CDR3 protein. The repertoire consists of around 520,000 distinct CDR3 sequences, with 12% to 15% occurring once and the leading ten covering about 14%. The CDR3 loop spans 12 amino acids. Trimming stripped 5 bases from V and 5 bases from J, with 9 bases between. The germline V gene has CDR1 SGHRS and CDR2 YFSETQ.

This receptor was obtained from a woman between 40 and 55 years old with Graves' hyperthyroidism. Sequencing was done on a sample of blood. V and J are TRBV5-1 and TRBJ2-3; D is perhaps TRBD1 or TRBD2 (5 bases each). DNA of the CDR3: TGCGCCAGCAGAGAGGGGAAAGATACGCAGTATTTT. Protein: CASREGKDTQYF.